These 30 T cell receptor beta chains share one sample of origin, sequenced in a study of blood T cell repertoires in COVID-19 (dated by TCRdb to 2018 to 2021). Receptors were amplified or captured by the immunoSEQ multiplex PCR assay. The source is immuneACCESS, and TCRdb retained only in-frame sequences with V and J called. Part of the clones is not carried over; for the studies checked, unresolved V genes explain less than half of this, and the remainder is unexplained. This sample holds approximately 190,000 clones; less than 90% were observed only once. The leading ten clones occupy around 6.1% of the sample. What was sequenced was peripheral blood. These receptors all come from a woman in her thirties or forties with acute or convalescent COVID-19.

This chain joins TRBV7-6 and TRBJ1-4; D uncertain. The CDR3 sequence is 16 residues long. V was trimmed by 2 bases and J by 1 base, leaving 11 bases between them. The germline gives CDR1 SGHVS, CDR2 FNYEAQ. The chain's CDR3 is CASSLSYALTNEKLFF. In nucleotides, the CDR3 is TGTGCCAGCAGCTTATCTTATGCGTTAACTAATGAAAAACTGTTTTTT.

This clone was detected once. The chain recombines TRBV3-1 (or the pseudogene TRBV3-2) with TRBJ1-2; D call uncertain. V lost 3 bases and J 4 bases, leaving 9 bases between the germline ends. The CDR3 loop spans 13 amino acids. Per germline, CDR1 LGHDT and CDR2 YNNKEL (reference sequence). The CDR3 loop is CASSHPGIYGYTF. For the CDR3, the DNA is TGTGCCAGCAGCCATCCGGGGATCTATGGCTACACCTTC.

The chain recombines TRBV5-1 with TRBJ1-1, with unresolved D. This CDR3 spans 13 amino acids. From germline, CDR1 is SGHRS and CDR2 YFSETQ. Trimming removed 5 bases at V and 4 bases at J, with 12 bases between. CDR3 sequence reads: CASSWEFLTEAFF. The CDR3 coding sequence is TGCGCCAGCAGTTGGGAGTTTCTCACTGAAGCTTTCTTT. Variable domain in full (rest from reference TRBV5-1 and TRBJ1-1): KAGVTQTPRYLIKTRGQQVTLSCSPISGHRSVSWYQQTPGQGLQFLFEYFSETQRNKGNFPGRFSGRQFSNSRSEMNVSTLELGDSALYLCASSWEFLTEAFFGQGTRLTVV.

The CDR3 protein is CASSPQPGQGSGYTF. DNA for the CDR3: TGTGCCAGCAGCCCCCAGCCTGGACAGGGTAGTGGCTACACCTTC. The chain has TRBV11-2 and TRBJ1-2, with 8 positions matching TRBD1. The CDR3 sequence is 15 residues long. CDR1 and CDR2 (germline): SGHAT, FQNNGV. The V and J ends lost 5 bases and 7 bases, in that order; junction bases with no gene match: 12.

The V gene is TRBV5-1, the J gene TRBJ2-2; 8 nucleotides line up with TRBD1. Germline V gene lookup returns CDR1 SGHRS and CDR2 YFSETQ. The trim removed 1 base at V and 5 bases at J, leaving 13 bases unmatched. The CDR3 extends over 18 amino acids. CDR3 protein: CASSLNPPGQGATGELFF. CDR3 DNA sequence: TGCGCCAGCAGCTTGAACCCCCCCGGCCAGGGGGCAACCGGGGAGCTGTTTTTT. The entire variable domain, with the rest obtained from reference TRBV5-1 and TRBJ2-2, is as follows: KAGVTQTPRYLIKTRGQQVTLSCSPISGHRSVSWYQQTPGQGLQFLFEYFSETQRNKGNFPGRFSGRQFSNSRSEMNVSTLELGDSALYLCASSLNPPGQGATGELFFGEGSRLTVL.

The genes are TRBV6-5 and TRBJ1-6; D not resolved. V gave up 4 bases and J gave up 8 bases, with 12 bases separating them. The CDR3 is made up of 14 amino acids. From germline, CDR1 is MNHEY and CDR2 SVGAGI. CDR3 loop: CASSFNSYDSPLHF. The CDR3 region has the DNA TGTGCCAGCAGTTTCAACAGCTACGATTCACCCCTCCACTTT.

The genes are TRBV6-5 and TRBJ1-3; D is unclear. This CDR3 is built from 11 residues. The V gene lost 7 bases and the J gene lost 4 bases, with 5 bases spanning the gap. Germline V gene sequence: CDR1 MNHEY, CDR2 SVGAGI. CDR3 sequence: CASKLGNTIYF. CDR3 nucleotide sequence: TGTGCCAGCAAACTCGGAAACACCATATATTTT.

This chain links TRBV4-1 with TRBJ2-5, with 9 bases identical to TRBD2. Germline trimming cut 1 base from V and 5 bases from J; bases unmatched to any gene: 2. Germline V gene data show CDR1 as MGHRA and CDR2 as YSYEKL. The CDR3 loop spans 14 amino acids. The CDR3 bases are TGCGCCAGCAGCCAAGGGACTAGCGACGAGACCCAGTACTTC. Translation: CASSQGTSDETQYF.

The chain uses TRBV5-4 and TRBJ2-5; 10 bases match TRBD2. The J segment lost 5 bases and the V segment lost 4 bases, leaving 23 bases of the junction unmatched. Germline CDR1 is SGHNT and CDR2 is YYREEE (reference sequence). This CDR3 contains 20 residues. The CDR3 bases are TGTGCCAGCAGCCCCCTTCATATAGGGGGTAGCGGGGGGCCAGAGGAGACCCAGTACTTC. It is translated as CASSPLHIGGSGGPEETQYF. The full variable domain, in which reference TRBV5-4 and TRBJ2-5 provide the parts outside the CDR3, is ETGVTQSPTHLIKTRGQQVTLRCSSQSGHNTVSWYQQALGQGPQFIFQYYREEENGRGNFPPRFSGLQFPNYSSELNVNALELDDSALYLCASSPLHIGGSGGPEETQYFGPGTRLLVL.

This clone occurred once. Other DNA sequences from this sample encode an identical CDR3 as well. CDR3 residues: CASSLQGINTEAFF. In nucleotides, the CDR3 is TGTGCCAGCAGTTTACAGGGGATAAACACTGAAGCTTTCTTT. The rearrangement uses TRBV2 and TRBJ1-1; 7 bases agree with TRBD1. V was clipped by 5 bases and J by 2 bases; unmatched bases: 5. The CDR3 extends over 14 amino acids. The germline gives CDR1 SNHLY, CDR2 FYNNEI.

This rearrangement joins TRBV9 to TRBJ1-2; 11 bases align to TRBD1. This CDR3 is built from 16 residues. Trimming cost V 3 bases and J 8 bases; bases outside gene matches: 12. Germline assignment: CDR1 SGDLS and CDR2 YYNGEE. CDR3 loop: CASSGLGTGGLQGYTF. CDR3 coding DNA: TGTGCCAGCAGCGGCCTCGGGACAGGGGGTCTACAAGGCTACACCTTC.

This chain links TRBV9 with TRBJ1-3, with 11 bases matching TRBD1. The CDR3 spans 16 residues. Trimming cost V 4 bases and J 0 bases; bases outside gene matches: 3. Germline-derived CDR1 and CDR2 are SGDLS and YYNGEE. CDR3 in DNA: TGTGCCAGCAGCTCCGGACAGGGGGCCTCTGGAAACACCATATATTTT. It yields the protein CASSSGQGASGNTIYF.

The chain has TRBV6-5 and TRBJ1-1; D unclear. Germline CDR1 MNHEY, CDR2 SVGAGI. V was shortened by 0 bases and J by 0 bases, with 8 bases between the two germline ends. CDR3 size: 15 residues. CDR3 protein: CASSYSTSLNTEAFF. The CDR3, as DNA: TGTGCCAGCAGTTACTCGACTAGTCTGAACACTGAAGCTTTCTTT.

J is TRBJ2-1 and V is TRBV6-4; 12 nucleotides align to TRBD2. The germline V gene encodes CDR1 MRHNA and CDR2 SNTAGT. The V gene end was trimmed by 2 bases and the J gene end by 5 bases; junction bases not matched to a gene: 16. CDR3 length: 20 residues. The CDR3 nucleotides read TGTGCCAGCAGTGACCCGAGACTAGCGGGGGTTTCACCTACAGACAATGAGCAGTTCTTC. Translated: CASSDPRLAGVSPTDNEQFF.

The chain carries TRBV24-1 and TRBJ1-6, with D unresolved. The V and J ends lost 9 bases and 5 bases respectively, with 13 bases between them. Germline V gene lookup returns CDR1 KGHDR and CDR2 SFDVKD. The CDR3 covers 14 residues. CDR3 sequence reads: CATQDVGDNSPLHF. The CDR3, as DNA: TGTGCCACCCAAGACGTGGGAGATAATTCACCCCTCCACTTT.

The chain uses TRBV7-9 and TRBJ2-7; 7 nucleotides align to TRBD2. The ends lost 5 bases at V and 6 bases at J; junction bases unmatched: 10. From germline, CDR1 is SEHNR and CDR2 FQNEAQ (reference sequence). There are 14 residues in the CDR3. The CDR3 nucleotides read TGTGCCAGCAGCAAGGTGGGGGGGAAGAGCGAGCAGTACTTC. This sequence encodes CASSKVGGKSEQYF.

The chain combines TRBV11-2 with TRBJ1-6; D is uncertain. The CDR3 runs to 13 residues. Germline values: CDR1 SGHAT, CDR2 FQNNGV. Between the trimmed V and J ends, which lost 0 bases and 10 bases, there was a span of 7 bases. For the CDR3, the DNA is TGTGCCAGCAGCTTAGAAATAGAATCACCCCTCCACTTT. Its protein is CASSLEIESPLHF.

This chain connects TRBV6-6 to TRBJ2-7, with 11 bases fitting TRBD2. With 8 bases clipped from V and 7 bases from J, the junction kept 10 bases outside the gene matches. The CDR3 is 14 amino acids. Per the germline V gene, CDR1 is MNHNY and CDR2 is SVGAGI (reference sequence). The DNA for the CDR3 is TGTGCCAGCCAGGGAACTAGCGGGAGCTGGGAGCAGTACTTC. This encodes CASQGTSGSWEQYF.

This clone was observed a few times. The chain carries TRBV13 and TRBJ2-4, with D unclear. Trimming removed 2 bases at V and 0 bases at J, with 11 bases between. The CDR3 sequence is 16 residues long. Germline lookup yields CDR1 PRHDT and CDR2 FYEKMQ (reference sequence). The chain's CDR3 is CASSLQSDGAKNIQYF. CDR3 DNA sequence: TGTGCCAGCAGCTTACAGTCCGATGGAGCCAAAAACATTCAGTACTTC.

The rearrangement joins TRBV7-2 to TRBJ2-6; possibly TRBD1 for D (5 bases). The V end lost 8 bases, the J end lost 2 bases, and 13 bases lay between the germline ends. Germline V gene sequence: CDR1 SGHTA, CDR2 FQGNSA. The CDR3 contains 15 residues. The CDR3: CASVARAAGANVLTF. For the CDR3, the DNA is TGTGCCAGCGTGGCCAGGGCGGCTGGGGCCAACGTCCTGACTTTC.

This clone was counted a few times. The chain recombines TRBV14 with TRBJ2-1; the D gene is possibly TRBD1 (5 bases). Germline-derived CDR1 and CDR2 are SGHDN and FVKESK. The length of the CDR3 is 16 residues. V dropped 2 bases and J dropped 2 bases, with 13 bases sitting between them. The CDR3 region is CASSQSLGVAYNEQFF. The CDR3 bases are TGTGCCAGCAGCCAATCCCTAGGGGTCGCCTACAATGAGCAGTTCTTC. Filled out from reference TRBV14 and TRBJ2-1, the complete variable domain reads EAGVTQFPSHSVIEKGQTVTLRCDPISGHDNLYWYRRVMGKEIKFLLHFVKESKQDESGMPNNRFLAERTGGTYSTLKVQPAELEDSGVYFCASSQSLGVAYNEQFFGPGTRLTVL.

The rearrangement links TRBV29-1 to TRBJ1-4; 11 bases fit TRBD1. With V trimmed by 4 bases and J by 7 bases, 8 bases remained unmatched. The CDR3 runs to 15 residues. CDR1 is SQVTM, CDR2 ANQGSEA, per germline. The CDR3 here is CSVGLTGTGGEKLFF. The CDR3 DNA reads as TGCAGCGTTGGACTAACCGGGACAGGGGGTGAAAAACTGTTTTTT.

J is TRBJ2-7 and V is TRBV7-2, with 8 positions matching TRBD2. The V gene end was trimmed by 4 bases and the J gene end by 2 bases; junction bases not matched to a gene: 7. The CDR3 consists of 15 residues. Germline CDR1 reads SGHTA; CDR2 reads FQGNSA. The CDR3 here is CASSSPRGLAYEQYF. The CDR3 DNA sequence: TGTGCCAGCAGCTCGCCTCGGGGACTAGCCTACGAGCAGTACTTC.

V usage is TRBV7-8 and J usage is TRBJ1-5; 7 nucleotides agree with TRBD1. J gave up 6 bases and V 5 bases, and 10 bases lay outside the gene matches. The CDR3 runs 15 residues. The germline CDR1 and CDR2 sequences are SGHVS and FQNEAQ. The CDR3 region has the DNA TGTGCCAGCAGCACCAGACAGGGCCCCAGTCAGCCCCAGCATTTT. Translation gives CASSTRQGPSQPQHF.

The chain joins TRBV7-2 to TRBJ2-3; D not resolved. V lost 8 bases and J 1 base, leaving 13 bases between the germline ends. Germline CDR1 is SGHTA and CDR2 is FQGNSA. The CDR3 is made up of 14 amino acids. The CDR3 is CASGLQAGTDTQYF. In DNA form, the CDR3 reads TGTGCCAGCGGCCTCCAGGCCGGCACAGATACGCAGTATTTT.

This chain links TRBV5-4 with TRBJ1-2; 7 bases align to TRBD1. This CDR3 comprises 15 residues. Germline V CDR1 and CDR2: SGHNT, YYREEE (reference sequence). Germline trimming cut 3 bases from V and 6 bases from J; bases unmatched to any gene: 11. In DNA, the CDR3 is TGTGCCAGCAGCTCCCCAGGGGGTTCGCGGGATGGCTACACCTTC. Translated, it gives CASSSPGGSRDGYTF. Based on the CDR3 plus reference TRBV5-4 and TRBJ1-2, the full variable domain is ETGVTQSPTHLIKTRGQQVTLRCSSQSGHNTVSWYQQALGQGPQFIFQYYREEENGRGNFPPRFSGLQFPNYSSELNVNALELDDSALYLCASSSPGGSRDGYTFGSGTRLTVV.

This clone came up a few times. The chain joins TRBV19 to TRBJ2-1; D is uncertain. Germline assignment: CDR1 LNHDA and CDR2 SQIVND (reference sequence). V was clipped by 5 bases and J by 0 bases, with 11 bases between them. The CDR3 has 15 amino acids. This CDR3 reads CASSLYLSSYNEQFF. Written as DNA, the CDR3 is TGTGCCAGTAGTTTGTACCTAAGCTCCTACAATGAGCAGTTCTTC.

The V and J genes are TRBV18 and TRBJ2-2, with 8 positions matching TRBD2. Per germline, CDR1 KGHSH and CDR2 LQKENI. Losses at the gene ends were 0 bases for V and 3 bases for J; bases not matched to a gene: 3. The CDR3 runs to 16 residues. CDR3 loop: CASSPPTGGDTGELFF. The CDR3 DNA reads as TGTGCCAGCTCACCACCGACGGGGGGGGACACCGGGGAGCTGTTTTTT.

The chain combines TRBV15 with TRBJ2-5, with D perhaps TRBD2 (5 bases). The CDR3 runs 14 residues. CDR1 is LNHNV, CDR2 YYDKDF, per germline (reference sequence). V lost 5 bases and J 2 bases, leaving 12 bases between the germline ends. CDR3 nucleotide sequence: TGTGCCACCAGCTGGACTGCGGATCAAGAGACCCAGTACTTC. Its protein product is CATSWTADQETQYF. Looking up the rest from reference TRBV15 and TRBJ2-5 gives the full variable domain: DAMVIQNPRYQVTQFGKPVTLSCSQTLNHNVMYWYQQKSSQAPKLLFHYYDKDFNNEADTPDNFQSRRPNTSFCFLDIRSPGLGDTAMYLCATSWTADQETQYFGPGTRLLVL.

This clone was picked up one time. The genes are TRBV7-8 and TRBJ2-3, with D unresolved. CDR3 length: 15 residues. Trimming cost V 0 bases and J 0 bases, with 7 bases left between them. Germline V lookup: CDR1 SGHVS, CDR2 FQNEAQ. The CDR3: CASSLARYSTDTQYF. The DNA of the CDR3 is TGTGCCAGCAGCTTAGCTAGATATAGCACAGATACGCAGTATTTT.